What follows are 18 T cell receptor beta chains derived from one specimen sequenced in a study of metastatic and nonmetastatic thyroid tumors. Thyroid surgery was preceded by no treatment in any patient. From the PCR reads, TCRdb re-called clones with MiXCR. The table has about 22,000 clones, about 14% seen once; the top ten hold 13% to 15%. The sample was tumor tissue. These receptors were collected from a female donor with papillary thyroid cancer or a benign thyroid nodule (not recorded which). Some clones in this sample may be carry-over from other donors' samples.

This clone was seen many times. The chain couples TRBV6-1 to TRBJ2-1; a weak D match, TRBD1 (5 bases). Looked up from germline, CDR1 is MNHNS and CDR2 is SASEGT. Between the trimmed V and J ends, which lost 5 bases and 5 bases, there was a span of 7 bases. This CDR3 has 12 residues. The CDR3 reads CASSPGNNEQFF. In nucleotides, the CDR3 is TGTGCCAGCAGTCCAGGGAACAATGAGCAGTTCTTC.

The chain couples TRBV20-1 to TRBJ1-2; D unclear. This CDR3 contains 12 residues. Per germline, CDR1 DFQATT and CDR2 SNEGSKA (reference sequence). Trimming cost V 6 bases and J 1 base, with 9 bases left between them. CDR3 region: CSAHDNNYGYTF. CDR3 nucleotide sequence: TGCAGTGCGCATGACAATAACTATGGCTACACCTTC.

With regard to this clone: At one boundary the junction diverges from the germline segment, which might be a read error. The chain has TRBV12-3 or TRBV12-4 and TRBJ1-2; D possibly corresponds to TRBD1 (5 bases). CDR3 length: 15 amino acids. The CDR3 region is CSSSPRGEATYCYTF. In DNA form, the CDR3 reads TGTTCCAGCTCCCCGCGGGGGGAGGCAACGTATTGCTACACCTTC.

This clone has ten or more counts. The V gene is TRBV5-6, the J gene TRBJ1-1; the D is unclear. The CDR3 spans 13 residues. Germline V gene data show CDR1 as SGHDT and CDR2 as YYEEEE. With 2 bases removed from V and 1 base from J, the gap between germline ends came to 6 bases. DNA of the CDR3: TGTGCCAGCAGCTTACCTAGGAACACTGAAGCTTTCTTT. It yields the protein CASSLPRNTEAFF. Full variable domain (missing parts from reference TRBV5-6 and TRBJ1-1): DAGVTQSPTHLIKTRGQQVTLRCSPKSGHDTVSWYQQALGQGPQFIFQYYEEEERQRGNFPDRFSGHQFPNYSSELNVNALLLGDSALYLCASSLPRNTEAFFGQGTRLTVV.

This clone was seen a few times. The chain uses TRBV15 and TRBJ1-2; TRBD1 aligns across 10 bases. The CDR3 loop spans 16 amino acids. The junction had 6 bases not matched to a gene; V was cut back by 1 base and J by 4 bases. Germline lookup yields CDR1 LNHNV and CDR2 YYDKDF (reference sequence). The CDR3 nucleotides read TGTGCCACCAGCAGAGGGGGGACAGGGGAAATCTATGGCTACACCTTC. This gives the protein CATSRGGTGEIYGYTF.

The V gene is TRBV6-1, the J gene TRBJ1-6; the D gene is possibly TRBD1 (5 bases). The V gene's germline CDR1 is MNHNS and CDR2 SASEGT. The CDR3 contains 15 residues. V was pared by 4 bases and J by 7 bases, with 14 bases between. CDR3 loop: CASSVTVGTNSPLHF. As DNA, the CDR3 is TGTGCCAGCAGTGTCACGGTAGGGACCAATTCACCCCTCCACTTT.

This clone was found many times. The sample carries other DNA sequences with the same CDR3. The V and J genes are TRBV19 and TRBJ2-3, with D possibly matching TRBD2 (6 bases). V was clipped by 0 bases and J by 9 bases, with 10 bases between them. The CDR3 consists of 13 residues. Germline CDR1 and CDR2: LNHDA and SQIVND (reference sequence). CDR3 sequence (DNA): TGTGCCAGTAGTATAGATCGCGGGGAGACGCAGTATTTT. Translation: CASSIDRGETQYF.

This clone has at least ten counts. This may be a read error, as it is one base from a much larger clone. V is TRBV12-3 or TRBV12-4 and J is TRBJ2-5; 15 bases are a match to TRBD2. V lost 8 bases, J lost 7 bases, and 11 bases stayed unmatched. The CDR3 has 16 amino acids. The CDR3 DNA follows: TGTGCCAGCTTTAGGGGACTAGCGGGGGGAAGTGGGACCCAGTACTTC. Translating it yields CASFRGLAGGSGTQYF.

Many counts were recorded for this clone. This chain connects TRBV7-3 to TRBJ2-1, with a tentative D call TRBD2 (6 bases). Germline V lookup: CDR1 SGHTA, CDR2 FQGTGA. The V end lost 1 base, the J end lost 2 bases, and 12 bases lay between the germline ends. The CDR3 has 16 residues. The CDR3, as DNA: TGTGCCAGCAGCTTAAGAGGAGGGGTCACCTACAATGAGCAGTTCTTC. It translates to CASSLRGGVTYNEQFF.

This clone was found once. This chain joins TRBV7-2 and TRBJ2-1, with a possible D match to TRBD2 (5 bases). CDR3 length: 16 amino acids. The V end was cut by 0 bases, the J end by 3 bases, with 12 bases between. Per the germline V gene, CDR1 is SGHTA and CDR2 is FQGNSA. CDR3 sequence (DNA): TGTGCCAGCAGCTTAGCGCTTTGTAGCGTCTACAATGAGCAGTTCTTC. This sequence encodes CASSLALCSVYNEQFF.

Many counts were recorded for this clone. This sequence joins TRBV6-1 and TRBJ1-5; possible D gene TRBD1, 6 bases. Looked up from germline, CDR1 is MNHNS and CDR2 is SASEGT. The V end lost 0 bases, the J end lost 1 base, and 7 bases lay between the germline ends. This CDR3 is 15 amino acids long. This CDR3 reads CASSEATGSNQPQHF. The CDR3 bases are TGTGCCAGCAGTGAAGCCACAGGGAGCAATCAGCCCCAGCATTTT.

The sample holds one count of this clone. The chain joins TRBV5-1 to TRBJ2-5; 8 nucleotides match TRBD1. The trim removed 7 bases at V and 1 base at J, leaving 6 bases unmatched. The CDR3 runs to 14 residues. The germline V gene has CDR1 SGHRS and CDR2 YFSETQ. DNA of the CDR3: TGCGCCAGCGGCAAAGGACAGGGCCAAGAGACCCAGTACTTC. It codes for CASGKGQGQETQYF.

This clone was seen many times. V usage is TRBV7-9 and J usage is TRBJ2-5; the D gene is possibly TRBD1 (6 bases). Trimming cost V 3 bases and J 0 bases, with 11 bases left between them. Germline CDR1 reads SEHNR; CDR2 reads FQNEAQ (reference sequence). CDR3 length: 15 residues. CDR3 residues: CASSFPTGDQETQYF. The CDR3 DNA reads TGTGCCAGCAGCTTCCCGACAGGAGACCAAGAGACCCAGTACTTC.

The chain carries TRBV28 and TRBJ2-3; 13 bases line up with TRBD2. Germline V gives CDR1 MDHEN, CDR2 SYDVKM. V lost 9 bases, J lost 2 bases, and 14 bases stayed unmatched. The CDR3 is made up of 18 amino acids. CDR3 in DNA: TGTGCCAGAACCCCCGGGACTAGCGGGGCTCCTTACACAGATACGCAGTATTTT. It specifies CARTPGTSGAPYTDTQYF.

In its sample, this clone ranks as medium-sized. This chain uses TRBV2 with TRBJ1-5; D is unresolved. Germline V gives CDR1 SNHLY, CDR2 FYNNEI. With 4 bases removed from V and 6 bases from J, the gap between germline ends came to 10 bases. This CDR3 has 13 residues. CDR3 in DNA: TGTGCCAGCAGTGTATTGGAGGGTCAGCCCCAGCATTTT. Its translation: CASSVLEGQPQHF.

This clone appeared many times. CDR3 in amino acids: CASSRGRADTQYF. The CDR3 nucleotides are TGTGCCAGCAGCCGGGGGAGGGCAGATACGCAGTATTTT. The rearrangement uses TRBV14 and TRBJ2-3, with 7 bases lining up with TRBD2. The germline CDR1 and CDR2 sequences are SGHDN and FVKESK. This CDR3 region has 13 residues. V trimming: 4 bases; J trimming: 4 bases; junction bases outside the gene matches: 2.

This clone was counted ten times or more. V is TRBV19 and J is TRBJ1-2; perhaps TRBD1 as D (5 bases). Between the trimmed V and J ends, which lost 7 bases and 4 bases, there was a span of 34 bases. Germline CDR1 reads LNHDA; CDR2 reads SQIVND (reference sequence). The CDR3 contains 20 residues. The CDR3 reads CASNPLLTMGQRPQGYGYTF. The CDR3 nucleotides read TGTGCCAGTAATCCCCTTCTGACGATGGGGCAAAGACCGCAAGGCTATGGCTACACCTTC.

This clone was detected many times. The J gene is TRBJ1-1, the V gene TRBV7-9; tentative D call: TRBD1 (5 bases). Trimming took off 5 bases at V and 5 bases at J, with 15 bases between the two ends. The CDR3 runs to 14 residues. From germline, CDR1 is SEHNR and CDR2 FQNEAQ (reference sequence). CDR3 DNA sequence: TGTGCCAGCAGCCCCAATCGGGGGGAGACTGAAGCTTTCTTT. Amino acids: CASSPNRGETEAFF. Full variable domain (missing parts from reference TRBV7-9 and TRBJ1-1): DTGVSQNPRHKITKRGQNVTFRCDPISEHNRLYWYRQTLGQGPEFLTYFQNEAQLEKSRLLSDRFSAERPKGSFSTLEIQRTEQGDSAMYLCASSPNRGETEAFFGQGTRLTVV.